One and the same sample provided the 25 T cell receptor beta chains below, sequenced in a study of blood T cells in healthy people across ages (dated by TCRdb to about 2015). Libraries were made using 5' RACE. Instrument used: Illumina HiSeq 2500. A second roughly 7 to 11 cycle PCR used a sample-barcoded 5' primer and a J-beta primer mix. TCRdb reprocessing: public reads trimmed at Q25 with fastp, clones called with MiXCR, in-frame beta chains kept. Records with the same CDR3 protein are collapsed into one entry carrying the most frequent genes and DNA. Counted in this sample were over a million distinct CDR3 sequences; roughly 45% of them appeared once. The top ten hold approximately 19% of the sample. Sequencing was carried out using blood. The receptors derive from a woman aged 55-75 years in good health.

The V call is TRBV24-1, the J call TRBJ2-3; maybe TRBD1 (6 bases). This CDR3 has 17 amino acids. The germline V gene encodes CDR1 KGHDR and CDR2 SFDVKD. Between the trimmed V and J ends, which lost 3 bases and 0 bases, there was a span of 15 bases. The CDR3 bases are TGTGCCACCAGTGATGCCGATCCGGGACATAGCACAGATACGCAGTATTTT. Protein product: CATSDADPGHSTDTQYF.

As concerns this clonotype: A much more abundant neighbour one base away suggests this may be a read error. The chain combines TRBV29-1 with TRBJ2-1, with 9 bases matching TRBD2. The V gene's germline CDR1 is SQVTM and CDR2 ANQGSEA. The CDR3 loop spans 13 amino acids. Trimming cost V 7 bases and J 13 bases; bases outside gene matches: 14. The CDR3 is CSGSLAGVETQFF. The CDR3 DNA reads TGCAGCGGATCCTTAGCGGGAGTCGAGACCCAGTTCTTC.

V usage is TRBV27 and J usage is TRBJ2-7, with D hard to call. V lost 1 base and J 7 bases, leaving 14 bases between the germline ends. The CDR3 runs to 14 residues. Germline assignment: CDR1 MNHEY and CDR2 SMNVEV (reference sequence). The DNA for the CDR3 is TGTGCCAGCAGTTTATTAGGAAGACACAATGAGCAGTACTTC. It codes for CASSLLGRHNEQYF.

The chain employs TRBV7-2 and TRBJ2-3; 10 nucleotides align to TRBD2. Unmatched junction bases numbered 13, after V lost 5 bases and J lost 5 bases. This CDR3 contains 17 residues. Germline V lookup: CDR1 SGHTA, CDR2 FQGNSA. CDR3 sequence: CASSLPFSGGPVDTQYF. CDR3 nucleotides: TGTGCCAGCAGCCTGCCCTTTAGCGGGGGGCCAGTAGATACGCAGTATTTT.

A few counts support this clonotype. The chain couples TRBV18 to TRBJ2-7, with D perhaps TRBD1 or TRBD2 (5 bases each). Per germline, CDR1 KGHSH and CDR2 LQKENI. This CDR3 region has 13 residues. The V end lost 5 bases, the J end lost 4 bases, and 12 bases lay between the germline ends. CDR3 sequence: CASSTGANYEQYF. DNA of the CDR3: TGTGCCAGCTCAACCGGGGCCAATTACGAGCAGTACTTC.

This chain uses TRBV4-2 with TRBJ2-1, with 7 nucleotides matching TRBD2. Germline V gives CDR1 LGHNA, CDR2 YNFKEQ. V was pared by 8 bases and J by 4 bases, with 14 bases of the junction left unmatched. The CDR3 has 16 amino acids. The CDR3 protein is CASSSRSREDYNEQFF. Written as DNA, the CDR3 is TGTGCCAGCTCTTCCCGTTCCCGGGAGGATTACAATGAGCAGTTCTTC.

This clonotype was seen a few times. The chain links TRBV28 to TRBJ1-5, with D perhaps TRBD1 (5 bases). Between the trimmed V and J ends, which lost 6 bases and 7 bases, there was a span of 22 bases. The CDR3 is made up of 16 amino acids. Germline V lookup: CDR1 MDHEN, CDR2 SYDVKM. This chain's CDR3 is CASRPIGGVGGQPQHF. CDR3 DNA sequence: TGTGCCAGCAGACCAATCGGGGGTGTGGGAGGACAGCCCCAGCATTTT.

In its sample, this clonotype was seen a few times. This rearrangement joins TRBV20-1 to TRBJ2-5; D is unresolved. Matching the DNA end better, TRBJ2-7 makes the J call doubtful. Germline V CDR1 and CDR2: DFQATT, SNEGSKA (reference sequence). The CDR3 runs to 13 residues. The CDR3 bases are TGCAGTGCTAGAGGCGCCAGTCCCTACGAGCAGTACTTC. It is translated as CSARGASPYEQYF.

This clonotype came up a few times. The rearrangement joins TRBV7-9 to TRBJ1-2; D is undetermined. The CDR3 has 14 residues. CDR1 is SEHNR, CDR2 FQNEAQ, per germline (reference sequence). With 5 bases removed from V and 2 bases from J, the gap between germline ends came to 12 bases. The CDR3 DNA reads as TGTGCCAGCAGCCCCGCGAGCAAAAACTATGGCTACACCTTC. Translating gives CASSPASKNYGYTF.

As regards this clonotype: A read error may account for a junction end that differs from germline. The CDR3: CATSDLTASFNKQFF. In DNA, the CDR3 is TGTGCCACCAGTGATTTAACCGCCTCTTTCAATAAGCAGTTCTTC. This rearrangement joins TRBV24-1 to TRBJ2-1, with unresolved D. Germline V gene data show CDR1 as KGHDR and CDR2 as SFDVKD. The length of the CDR3 is 15 residues.

The chain has TRBV20-1 and TRBJ2-1; TRBD1 or TRBD2 may be the D gene (5 bases each). V lost 6 bases to trimming and J lost 0 bases, with 12 bases between them. Germline CDR1 DFQATT, CDR2 SNEGSKA (reference sequence). The CDR3 has 14 residues. The CDR3 nucleotides read TGCAGTGCCCCCGCGAGGGGCTCCTACAATGAGCAGTTCTTC. Protein: CSAPARGSYNEQFF.

Turning to this clonotype: A much more abundant neighbour one base away suggests this may be a read error. J is TRBJ2-7 and V is TRBV2, with D perhaps TRBD2 (5 bases). CDR1 and CDR2 (germline): SNHLY, FYNNEI. The CDR3 consists of 14 residues. Trimming shortened V by 1 base and J by 12 bases, and 19 bases separated the two germline ends. The CDR3 protein is CASSEGGMRETRYF. The DNA for the CDR3 is TGTGCCAGCAGTGAAGGGGGTATGAGGGAGACCCGGTACTTC. Full variable domain (rest looked up from reference TRBV2 and TRBJ2-7): EPEVTQTPSHQVTQMGQEVILRCVPISNHLYFYWYRQILGQKVEFLVSFYNNEISEKSEIFDDQFSVERPDGSNFTLKIRSTKLEDSAMYFCASSEGGMRETRYFGPGTRLTVT.

The chain uses TRBV20-1 and TRBJ1-2; possibly TRBD1 for D (5 bases). V was shortened by 5 bases and J by 4 bases, with 14 bases between the two germline ends. The CDR3 has 13 residues. CDR1 and CDR2 (germline): DFQATT, SNEGSKA (reference sequence). The chain's CDR3 is CSALDKLAYGYTF. The CDR3 DNA sequence: TGCAGTGCTTTGGACAAGCTTGCCTATGGCTACACCTTC.

Comment on this clonotype: One end of the junction is discordant with germline, which a read error may explain. The rearrangement uses TRBV20-1 and TRBJ2-3; maybe TRBD1 (6 bases). The CDR3 has 13 residues. Germline V gene lookup returns CDR1 DFQATT and CDR2 SNEGSKA (reference sequence). This CDR3 is CSAYYGGTDMQYF. CDR3 bases: TGCAGTGCTTATTATGGGGGCACAGATATGCAGTATTTT.

This clonotype was observed a few times. The chain has TRBV20-1 and TRBJ2-7, with D possibly called TRBD1 or TRBD2 (5 bases each). V was clipped by 6 bases and J by 4 bases, with 19 bases between them. Germline V gene lookup returns CDR1 DFQATT and CDR2 SNEGSKA (reference sequence). CDR3 size: 14 residues. The CDR3 region is CSASRDAVPYEQYF. DNA of the CDR3: TGCAGTGCAAGTCGGGACGCGGTACCTTACGAGCAGTACTTC.

This clonotype came up a few times. The rearrangement joins TRBV20-1 to TRBJ2-5; 12 bases agree with TRBD2. The germline V gene encodes CDR1 DFQATT and CDR2 SNEGSKA (reference sequence). The length of the CDR3 is 14 residues. With 4 bases clipped from V and 5 bases from J, the junction kept 5 bases outside the gene matches. In nucleotides, the CDR3 is TGCAGTGCTACCCGGACTAGCGGGGTGGAGACCCAGTACTTC. This encodes CSATRTSGVETQYF.

As to this clonotype: Given a much more abundant clone one base away, this may be a read error. J is TRBJ2-3 and V is TRBV5-1; perhaps TRBD1 as D (6 bases). V lost 4 bases and J 6 bases, leaving 15 bases between the germline ends. The CDR3 totals 14 residues. CDR1 and CDR2 from the germline V gene are SGHRS and YFSETQ. As DNA, the CDR3 is TGCGCCAGCAGCACCCCCCTCGGACAGGATACGCAGTATTTT. Translated, it gives CASSTPLGQDTQYF. Using reference TRBV5-1 and TRBJ2-3 for the parts outside the CDR3, the full variable domain is KAGVTQTPRYLIKTRGQQVTLSCSPISGHRSVSWYQQTPGQGLQFLFEYFSETQRNKGNFPGRFSGRQFSNSRSEMNVSTLELGDSALYLCASSTPLGQDTQYFGPGTRLTVL.

This clonotype showed up just a few times. V is TRBV7-9 and J is TRBJ2-7; 7 nucleotides agree with TRBD2. CDR3 length: 18 residues. V lost 4 bases, J lost 2 bases, and 17 bases stayed unmatched. From germline, CDR1 is SEHNR and CDR2 FQNEAQ (reference sequence). The CDR3 loop reads CASSSASSGGSRAYEQYF. DNA of the CDR3: TGTGCCAGCAGCTCCGCTTCTTCGGGAGGATCTCGGGCCTACGAGCAGTACTTC. The full variable domain, its missing parts supplied by reference TRBV7-9 and TRBJ2-7, is DTGVSQNPRHKITKRGQNVTFRCDPISEHNRLYWYRQTLGQGPEFLTYFQNEAQLEKSRLLSDRFSAERPKGSFSTLEIQRTEQGDSAMYLCASSSASSGGSRAYEQYFGPGTRLTVT.

This clonotype has more than one count but fewer than ten. This chain links TRBV20-1 with TRBJ2-3, with D unclear. The CDR3 extends over 12 amino acids. CDR1 and CDR2 from the germline V gene are DFQATT and SNEGSKA (reference sequence). Trimming took off 3 bases at V and 6 bases at J, with 10 bases between the two ends. The DNA of the CDR3 is TGCAGTGCTAGGGACCGCGCTGATACGCAGTATTTT. Amino acids: CSARDRADTQYF.

The genes are TRBV15 and TRBJ1-6; maybe TRBD1 (6 bases). V shed 3 bases and J shed 5 bases, with 17 bases lying between them. CDR1 is LNHNV, CDR2 YYDKDF, per germline (reference sequence). The length of the CDR3 is 17 residues. DNA of the CDR3: TGTGCCACCAGCAGGCATTTCCTCGGACAGAATAATTCACCCCTCCACTTT. As protein: CATSRHFLGQNNSPLHF.

The rearrangement links TRBV10-3 to TRBJ2-1; 12 nucleotides match TRBD2. The CDR3 runs to 16 residues. After removal of 10 bases from V and 4 bases from J, the junction contained 11 bases not matched to a gene. Germline loops: CDR1 ENHRY, CDR2 SYGVKD. CDR3 residues: CATNTPGLAGYNEQFF. CDR3 bases: TGTGCCACCAACACACCCGGACTAGCGGGGTACAATGAGCAGTTCTTC.

This clonotype has just a few counts. The chain is built from TRBV10-3 and TRBJ2-1, with TRBD2 identical over 8 bases. This CDR3 is built from 15 residues. Losses at the gene ends were 6 bases for V and 2 bases for J; bases not matched to a gene: 6. Per the germline V gene, CDR1 is ENHRY and CDR2 is SYGVKD. The CDR3 DNA reads as TGTGCCATCAGAGCGGGAGATCAGGCCTACAATGAGCAGTTCTTC. It encodes CAIRAGDQAYNEQFF.

This clonotype has only a few counts. DNA for the CDR3: TGCAGTGCTAGAGACCCGGGGGCAGTCCTCCAAGAGACCCAGTACTTC. Translation gives CSARDPGAVLQETQYF. V is TRBV20-1 and J is TRBJ2-5; D assignment may be TRBD1 or TRBD2 (6 bases each). CDR1 DFQATT and CDR2 SNEGSKA come from the germline V gene (reference sequence). Trimming stripped 0 bases from V and 1 base from J, with 15 bases between. The CDR3 consists of 16 residues.

The chain couples TRBV20-1 to TRBJ2-7; D unresolved. Trimming took off 3 bases at V and 1 base at J, with 10 bases between the two ends. CDR1 and CDR2 from the germline V gene are DFQATT and SNEGSKA (reference sequence). The CDR3 extends over 13 amino acids. The CDR3 region is CSARRPGSYEQYF. For the CDR3, the DNA is TGCAGTGCTAGGCGGCCCGGTTCCTACGAGCAGTACTTC.

This clonotype has just a few counts. The rearrangement links TRBV3-1 to TRBJ1-4, with D possibly being TRBD1 (5 bases). The V end was cut by 11 bases, the J end by 7 bases, with 32 bases between. Germline V gives CDR1 LGHDT, CDR2 YNNKEL (reference sequence). The CDR3 spans 18 residues. In DNA, the CDR3 is TGTGCCTGCACGGAGTCGCTCACTTCGGACAAAAGAGGTGAAAAACTGTTTTTT. Translated, it gives CACTESLTSDKRGEKLFF.